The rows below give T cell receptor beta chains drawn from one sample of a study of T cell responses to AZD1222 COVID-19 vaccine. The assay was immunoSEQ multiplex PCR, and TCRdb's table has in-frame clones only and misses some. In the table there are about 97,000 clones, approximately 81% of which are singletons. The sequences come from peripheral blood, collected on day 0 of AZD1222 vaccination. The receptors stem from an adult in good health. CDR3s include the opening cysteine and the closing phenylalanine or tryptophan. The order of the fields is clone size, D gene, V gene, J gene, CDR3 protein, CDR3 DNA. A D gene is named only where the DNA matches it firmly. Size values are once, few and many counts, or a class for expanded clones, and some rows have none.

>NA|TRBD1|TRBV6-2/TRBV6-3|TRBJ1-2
CASSYPGQGQGYTF
TGTGCCAGCAGTTACCCCGGACAGGGCCAAGGCTACACCTTC
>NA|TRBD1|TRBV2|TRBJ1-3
CASSGTAGNTIYF
TGTGCCAGCAGCGGGACAGCTGGAAACACCATATATTTT
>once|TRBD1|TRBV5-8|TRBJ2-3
CASSRGQGLADTQYF
TGTGCCAGCAGCCGAGGACAGGGCCTTGCAGATACGCAGTATTTT
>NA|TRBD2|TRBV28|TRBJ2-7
CASSLGSRSGIPSYEQYF
TGTGCCAGCAGTTTAGGGTCCCGTAGCGGGATCCCCTCCTACGAGCAGTACTTC
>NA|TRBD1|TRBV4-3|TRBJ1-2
CASSQAHGQGVYGYTF
TGCGCCAGCAGCCAAGCCCACGGACAGGGAGTCTATGGCTACACCTTC
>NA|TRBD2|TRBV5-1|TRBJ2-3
CASYGRASTDTQYF
TGCGCCAGCTACGGGAGGGCCTCCACAGATACGCAGTATTTT
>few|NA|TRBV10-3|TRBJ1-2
CAITGGGYGYTF
TGTGCCATCACGGGGGGCGGCTATGGCTACACCTTC
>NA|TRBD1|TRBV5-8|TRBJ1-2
CASRSTGWRIGYGYTF
TGTGCCAGCAGGTCGACAGGGTGGAGGATAGGCTATGGCTACACCTTC
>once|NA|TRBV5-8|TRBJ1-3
CASSFRGGSGNTIYF
TGTGCCAGCAGCTTTAGGGGAGGCTCTGGAAACACCATATATTTT
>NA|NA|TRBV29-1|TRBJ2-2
CSVLSTVRAYTGELFF
TGCAGCGTTCTTTCGACAGTCCGCGCTTACACCGGGGAGCTGTTTTTT
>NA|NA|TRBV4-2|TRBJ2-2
CASSQAQYTGELFF
TGTGCCAGCAGCCAAGCGCAATACACCGGGGAGCTGTTTTTT
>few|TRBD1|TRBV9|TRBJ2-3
CASSMGQGVTDTQYF
TGTGCCAGCAGCATGGGACAGGGGGTTACAGATACGCAGTATTTT
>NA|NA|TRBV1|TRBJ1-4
CTSSADRGPRQLTNEKLFF
TGCACCAGCAGCGCCGACAGGGGGCCGCGGCAATTAACTAATGAAAAACTGTTTTTT
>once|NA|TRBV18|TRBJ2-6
CASSPQGSGANVLTF
TGTGCCAGCTCTCCCCAGGGGTCTGGGGCCAACGTCCTGACTTTC
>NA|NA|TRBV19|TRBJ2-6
CASSIDTWRPGANVLTF
TGTGCCAGTAGTATAGATACTTGGCGTCCTGGGGCCAACGTCCTGACTTTC
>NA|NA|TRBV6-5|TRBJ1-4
CASTTREKLFF
TGTGCCAGCACGACACGTGAAAAACTGTTTTTT
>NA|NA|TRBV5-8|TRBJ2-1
CASSRLWYEQFF
TGTGCCAGCAGCCGCCTTTGGTATGAGCAGTTCTTC
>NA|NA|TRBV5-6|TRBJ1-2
CASRLTTWAGKYYGYTF
TGTGCCAGCAGATTGACGACCTGGGCAGGGAAGTACTATGGCTACACCTTC
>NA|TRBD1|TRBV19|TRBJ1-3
CASTKQGNSGNTIYF
TGTGCCAGTACCAAACAGGGGAACTCTGGAAACACCATATATTTT
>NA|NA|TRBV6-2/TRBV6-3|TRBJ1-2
CASSYSRGPNGYTF
TGTGCCAGCAGTTACTCGCGGGGGCCGAACGGCTACACCTTC
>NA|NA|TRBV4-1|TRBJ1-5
CASSQAPGQRNQPQHF
TGCGCCAGCAGCCAAGCCCCCGGACAGCGCAATCAGCCCCAGCATTTT
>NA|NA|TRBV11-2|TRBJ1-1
CASSLSLSGTEAFF
TGTGCCAGCAGCTTATCCCTTTCAGGGACTGAAGCTTTCTTT
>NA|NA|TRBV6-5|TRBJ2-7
CASSKGVAYEQYF
TGTGCCAGCAGTAAGGGGGTCGCCTACGAGCAGTACTTC
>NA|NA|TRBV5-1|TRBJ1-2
CASSPTYDTRSSRYTF
TGCGCCAGCAGCCCGACTTATGACACACGGAGCAGTCGCTACACCTTC
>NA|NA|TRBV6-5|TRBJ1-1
CASRDLGQTEAFF
TGTGCCAGCAGGGACCTCGGACAGACTGAAGCTTTCTTT
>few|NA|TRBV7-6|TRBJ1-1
CASSPRQASRPGDTEAFF
TGTGCCAGCAGCCCCCGACAGGCCTCGAGACCAGGAGACACTGAAGCTTTCTTT
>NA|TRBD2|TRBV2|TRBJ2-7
CASSSTSGRASQQYF
TGTGCCAGCAGTTCCACTAGCGGGAGGGCGTCTCAGCAGTACTTC
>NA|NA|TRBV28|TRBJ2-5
CASSLGAEETQYF
TGTGCCAGCAGTTTAGGGGCAGAAGAGACCCAGTACTTC